A selection of T cell receptor beta chains follows, all from one sample in a study of blood T cell repertoires in COVID-19. Clones were read by immunoSEQ multiplex PCR, and TCRdb kept only the in-frame ones, dropping some. The sample holds about 300,000 clones, around 84% seen once. The sample consisted of PBMCs or T cells enriched from blood (not recorded which). All receptors derive from a man in his thirties or forties who had recovered from COVID-19. Each CDR3 is given with its conserved first and last residue. D genes are given only for firm matches. A clone size is listed for some rows: how often the clone was seen (once, few, many), or a class if it is expanded.

d_gene: TRBD2
v_gene: TRBV28
j_gene: TRBJ2-2
abundance: NA
CDR3aa: CASSPDRGGTGELFF
CDR3nt: TGTGCCAGCAGTCCCGATCGGGGAGGGACCGGGGAGCTGTTTTTT

d_gene: TRBD1
v_gene: TRBV5-1
j_gene: TRBJ1-3
abundance: NA
CDR3aa: CASSWAGGGNTIYF
CDR3nt: TGCGCCAGCAGCTGGGCAGGGGGAGGAAACACCATATATTTT

d_gene: TRBD1
v_gene: TRBV7-9
j_gene: TRBJ1-5
abundance: NA
CDR3aa: CASSLSGGDQPQHF
CDR3nt: TGTGCCAGCAGCTTATCAGGGGGCGATCAGCCCCAGCATTTT

d_gene: TRBD1
v_gene: TRBV6-5
j_gene: TRBJ1-1
abundance: NA
CDR3aa: CASRRGQGDAEAFF
CDR3nt: TGTGCCAGCAGAAGGGGACAGGGAGACGCTGAAGCTTTCTTT

d_gene: NA
v_gene: TRBV24-1
j_gene: TRBJ2-2
abundance: NA
CDR3aa: CATSDSQGGELFF
CDR3nt: TGTGCCACCAGTGATTCCCAGGGCGGGGAGCTGTTTTTT

d_gene: TRBD1
v_gene: TRBV5-1
j_gene: TRBJ1-5
abundance: NA
CDR3aa: CASSSGTGNQPQHF
CDR3nt: TGCGCCAGCAGCTCGGGGACAGGGAATCAGCCCCAGCATTTT

d_gene: TRBD1
v_gene: TRBV27
j_gene: TRBJ1-4
abundance: NA
CDR3aa: CASSYTGGSTNEKLFF
CDR3nt: TGTGCCAGCAGTTATACAGGGGGCTCAACTAATGAAAAACTGTTTTTT

d_gene: NA
v_gene: TRBV28
j_gene: TRBJ1-1
abundance: NA
CDR3aa: CASSFFGTEAFF
CDR3nt: TGTGCCAGCAGTTTTTTCGGCACTGAAGCTTTCTTT

d_gene: NA
v_gene: TRBV9
j_gene: TRBJ1-2
abundance: NA
CDR3aa: CASSVGLGAGYGYTF
CDR3nt: TGTGCCAGCAGCGTAGGTCTGGGGGCGGGCTATGGCTACACCTTC

d_gene: TRBD1
v_gene: TRBV9
j_gene: TRBJ1-3
abundance: NA
CDR3aa: CASSPGGPWDGNTIYF
CDR3nt: TGTGCCAGCAGCCCAGGGGGTCCTTGGGACGGAAACACCATATATTTT

d_gene: NA
v_gene: TRBV24-1
j_gene: TRBJ1-2
abundance: once
CDR3aa: CATSEARGSYGYTF
CDR3nt: TGTGCCACCAGTGAGGCCAGGGGCAGCTATGGCTACACCTTC

d_gene: NA
v_gene: TRBV15
j_gene: TRBJ1-5
abundance: NA
CDR3aa: CATSRRQRNQPQHF
CDR3nt: TGTGCCACCAGCAGGAGACAGAGGAATCAGCCCCAGCATTTT

d_gene: NA
v_gene: TRBV6-4
j_gene: TRBJ2-1
abundance: NA
CDR3aa: CASKTGPEPYNEQFF
CDR3nt: TGTGCCAGCAAAACAGGGCCCGAGCCCTACAATGAGCAGTTCTTC

d_gene: TRBD2
v_gene: TRBV12-5
j_gene: TRBJ2-5
abundance: few
CDR3aa: CASGSGLAEETQYF
CDR3nt: TGTGCTAGTGGCTCGGGACTAGCGGAAGAGACCCAGTACTTC

d_gene: NA
v_gene: TRBV20-1
j_gene: TRBJ1-2
abundance: NA
CDR3aa: CSARVMRGYTF
CDR3nt: TGCAGTGCTAGAGTTATGCGGGGCTACACCTTC

d_gene: NA
v_gene: TRBV28
j_gene: TRBJ2-3
abundance: NA
CDR3aa: CASSRPSVGPDTQYF
CDR3nt: TGTGCCAGCAGTCGTCCAAGCGTAGGTCCAGATACGCAGTATTTT

d_gene: NA
v_gene: TRBV5-1
j_gene: TRBJ1-2
abundance: NA
CDR3aa: CASSFSRVGYTF
CDR3nt: TGCGCCAGCAGTTTTTCCCGGGTTGGCTACACCTTC

d_gene: TRBD1
v_gene: TRBV30
j_gene: TRBJ1-5
abundance: NA
CDR3aa: CAWSGGTVNQPQHF
CDR3nt: TGTGCCTGGAGTGGGGGGACAGTCAATCAGCCCCAGCATTTT

d_gene: NA
v_gene: TRBV4-1
j_gene: TRBJ1-5
abundance: NA
CDR3aa: CASSQPTVSNQPQHF
CDR3nt: TGCGCCAGCAGCCAACCCACTGTTAGCAATCAGCCCCAGCATTTT

d_gene: TRBD1
v_gene: TRBV2
j_gene: TRBJ1-2
abundance: NA
CDR3aa: CAGILDRGYGYTF
CDR3nt: TGTGCCGGTATATTAGACAGGGGGTATGGCTACACCTTC

d_gene: TRBD1
v_gene: TRBV11-2
j_gene: TRBJ1-2
abundance: once
CDR3aa: CASSNRDRSNYGYTF
CDR3nt: TGTGCCAGCAGCAACAGGGACAGATCCAACTATGGCTACACCTTC

d_gene: TRBD2
v_gene: TRBV6-5
j_gene: TRBJ2-7
abundance: NA
CDR3aa: CASSPGTSGRFEQYF
CDR3nt: TGTGCCAGCAGCCCCGGGACTAGCGGGAGATTTGAGCAGTACTTC

d_gene: NA
v_gene: TRBV2
j_gene: TRBJ1-2
abundance: NA
CDR3aa: CASSEASEGWGDYGYTF
CDR3nt: TGTGCCAGCAGTGAAGCGTCAGAGGGATGGGGTGACTATGGCTACACCTTC

d_gene: NA
v_gene: TRBV28
j_gene: TRBJ1-2
abundance: NA
CDR3aa: CASSSRGGGYTF
CDR3nt: TGTGCCAGCAGTTCAAGGGGAGGCGGCTACACCTTC

d_gene: NA
v_gene: TRBV21-1
j_gene: TRBJ1-1
abundance: NA
CDR3aa: CASSYRDSYEAFF
CDR3nt: TGTGCCAGCAGCTACCGGGACTCTTATGAAGCTTTCTTT

d_gene: NA
v_gene: TRBV28
j_gene: TRBJ2-7
abundance: NA
CDR3aa: CASSLTPYEQYF
CDR3nt: TGTGCCAGCAGTTTAACTCCCTACGAGCAGTACTTC

d_gene: TRBD2
v_gene: TRBV7-9
j_gene: TRBJ2-1
abundance: NA
CDR3aa: CASSSLGLAGDNEQFF
CDR3nt: TGTGCCAGCAGCTCATTGGGACTAGCGGGAGACAATGAGCAGTTCTTC

d_gene: NA
v_gene: TRBV6-2/TRBV6-3
j_gene: TRBJ2-1
abundance: NA
CDR3aa: CASSYSSPGSGTSSYNEQFF
CDR3nt: TGTGCCAGCAGTTACTCGAGTCCTGGGTCGGGGACAAGCTCCTACAATGAGCAGTTCTTC

d_gene: NA
v_gene: TRBV3-1/TRBV3-2
j_gene: TRBJ2-5
abundance: once
CDR3aa: CASSKLADEETQYF
CDR3nt: TGTGCCAGCAGTAAACTAGCCGACGAAGAGACCCAGTACTTC

d_gene: NA
v_gene: TRBV28
j_gene: TRBJ2-7
abundance: NA
CDR3aa: CASSGADILPHEQYF
CDR3nt: TGTGCCAGCAGTGGCGCGGACATCCTACCCCACGAGCAGTACTTC

d_gene: NA
v_gene: TRBV25-1
j_gene: TRBJ1-2
abundance: NA
CDR3aa: CASSEGSHGYTF
CDR3nt: TGTGCCAGCAGTGAGGGCAGTCATGGCTACACCTTC

d_gene: NA
v_gene: TRBV3-1/TRBV3-2
j_gene: TRBJ1-4
abundance: NA
CDR3aa: CASSHGMRDEKLFF
CDR3nt: TGTGCCAGCAGCCACGGAATGCGGGATGAAAAACTGTTTTTT

d_gene: TRBD2
v_gene: TRBV7-8
j_gene: TRBJ2-1
abundance: NA
CDR3aa: CASSAGTSGHQQFF
CDR3nt: TGTGCCAGCAGCGCCGGGACTAGCGGGCACCAGCAGTTCTTC

d_gene: TRBD1
v_gene: TRBV12-5
j_gene: TRBJ1-1
abundance: NA
CDR3aa: CASGSGQGGTEAFF
CDR3nt: TGTGCTAGTGGTTCGGGACAGGGAGGCACTGAAGCTTTCTTT

d_gene: TRBD1
v_gene: TRBV4-2
j_gene: TRBJ1-2
abundance: few
CDR3aa: CASSPPGGLGGYTF
CDR3nt: TGTGCCAGCAGCCCTCCAGGGGGCTTAGGGGGCTACACCTTC

d_gene: TRBD1
v_gene: TRBV6-6
j_gene: TRBJ1-4
abundance: NA
CDR3aa: CASSDRVFEKLFF
CDR3nt: TGTGCCAGCAGCGACAGGGTGTTTGAAAAACTGTTTTTT

d_gene: TRBD2
v_gene: TRBV3-1/TRBV3-2
j_gene: TRBJ2-7
abundance: NA
CDR3aa: CASSYGTTLAEQYF
CDR3nt: TGTGCCAGCAGCTACGGGACTACCCTAGCCGAGCAGTACTTC

d_gene: NA
v_gene: TRBV7-9
j_gene: TRBJ1-4
abundance: NA
CDR3aa: CASSSGGGFATNEKLFF
CDR3nt: TGTGCCAGCAGCTCGGGGGGAGGGTTTGCAACTAATGAAAAACTGTTTTTT

d_gene: TRBD2
v_gene: TRBV5-1
j_gene: TRBJ2-5
abundance: NA
CDR3aa: CASSFRTSSSSETQYF
CDR3nt: TGCGCCAGCAGCTTCCGGACTAGCTCCTCCTCGGAGACCCAGTACTTC

d_gene: NA
v_gene: TRBV28
j_gene: TRBJ1-3
abundance: few
CDR3aa: CASSPWRGNTIYF
CDR3nt: TGTGCCAGCAGCCCCTGGAGAGGGAACACCATATATTTT

d_gene: TRBD1
v_gene: TRBV15
j_gene: TRBJ1-1
abundance: NA
CDR3aa: CATSSGTGPLLTEAFF
CDR3nt: TGTGCCACCAGCAGCGGGACAGGACCCCTTTTAACTGAAGCTTTCTTT